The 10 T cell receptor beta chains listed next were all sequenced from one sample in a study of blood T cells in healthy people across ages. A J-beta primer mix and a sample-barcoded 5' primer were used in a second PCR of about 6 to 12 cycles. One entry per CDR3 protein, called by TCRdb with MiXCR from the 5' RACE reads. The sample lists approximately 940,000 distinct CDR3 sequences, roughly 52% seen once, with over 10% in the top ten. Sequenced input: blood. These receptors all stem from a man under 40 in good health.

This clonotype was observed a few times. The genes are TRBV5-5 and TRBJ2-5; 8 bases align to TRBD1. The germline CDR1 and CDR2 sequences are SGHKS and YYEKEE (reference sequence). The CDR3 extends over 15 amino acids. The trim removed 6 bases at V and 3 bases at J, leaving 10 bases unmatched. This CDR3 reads CASTTGTGVEETQYF. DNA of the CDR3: TGTGCCAGCACGACCGGGACAGGAGTAGAAGAGACCCAGTACTTC.

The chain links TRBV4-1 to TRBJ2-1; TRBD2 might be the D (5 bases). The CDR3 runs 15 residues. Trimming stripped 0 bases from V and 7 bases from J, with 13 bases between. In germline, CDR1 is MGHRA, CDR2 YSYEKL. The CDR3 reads CASSQDPQRVNEQFF. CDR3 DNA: TGCGCCAGCAGCCAAGATCCGCAGAGGGTAAATGAGCAGTTCTTC.

CDR3 in DNA: TGCGCCAGCAGCACGGAACCCGGGACAGGCAAAAACATTCAGTACTTC. Its translation is CASSTEPGTGKNIQYF. V gene TRBV5-1 combines with J gene TRBJ2-4; 8 positions match TRBD1. V was clipped by 4 bases and J by 3 bases; unmatched bases: 9. Germline CDR1 and CDR2: SGHRS and YFSETQ. The CDR3 covers 16 residues.

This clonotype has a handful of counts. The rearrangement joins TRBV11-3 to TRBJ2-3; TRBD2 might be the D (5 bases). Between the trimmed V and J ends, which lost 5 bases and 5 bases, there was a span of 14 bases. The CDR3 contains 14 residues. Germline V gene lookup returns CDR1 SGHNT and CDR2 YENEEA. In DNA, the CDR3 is TGTGCCAGCAGCCCACTAGAAGGGTTAGATACGCAGTATTTT. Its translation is CASSPLEGLDTQYF.

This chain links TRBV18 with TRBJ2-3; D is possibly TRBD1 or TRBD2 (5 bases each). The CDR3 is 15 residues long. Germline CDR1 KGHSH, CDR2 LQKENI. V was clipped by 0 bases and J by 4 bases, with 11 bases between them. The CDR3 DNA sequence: TGTGCCAGCTCACCACCTCACGAGGGACCAGATACGCAGTATTTT. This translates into CASSPPHEGPDTQYF.

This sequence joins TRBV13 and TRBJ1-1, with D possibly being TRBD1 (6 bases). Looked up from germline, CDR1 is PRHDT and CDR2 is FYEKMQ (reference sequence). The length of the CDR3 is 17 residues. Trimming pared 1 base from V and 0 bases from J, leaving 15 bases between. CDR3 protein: CASSLASTGSMNTEAFF. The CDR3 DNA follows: TGTGCCAGCAGCTTAGCGAGTACAGGGTCCATGAACACTGAAGCTTTCTTT. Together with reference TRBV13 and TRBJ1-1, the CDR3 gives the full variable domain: AAGVIQSPRHLIKEKRETATLKCYPIPRHDTVYWYQQGPGQDPQFLISFYEKMQSDKGSIPDRFSAQQFSDYHSELNMSSLELGDSALYFCASSLASTGSMNTEAFFGQGTRLTVV.

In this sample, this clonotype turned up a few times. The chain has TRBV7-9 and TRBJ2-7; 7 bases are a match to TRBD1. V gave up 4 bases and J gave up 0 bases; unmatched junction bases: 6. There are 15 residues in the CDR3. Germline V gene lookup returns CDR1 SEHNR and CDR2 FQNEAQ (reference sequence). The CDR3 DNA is TGTGCCAGCAGCTCCCGGGACAGTCTCTCCTACGAGCAGTACTTC. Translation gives CASSSRDSLSYEQYF.

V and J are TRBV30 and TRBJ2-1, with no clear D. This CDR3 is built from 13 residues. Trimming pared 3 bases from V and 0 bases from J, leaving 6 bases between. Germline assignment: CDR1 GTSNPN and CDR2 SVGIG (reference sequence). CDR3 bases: TGTGCCTGGAGGAGTAGCTCCTACAATGAGCAGTTCTTC. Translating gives CAWRSSSYNEQFF.

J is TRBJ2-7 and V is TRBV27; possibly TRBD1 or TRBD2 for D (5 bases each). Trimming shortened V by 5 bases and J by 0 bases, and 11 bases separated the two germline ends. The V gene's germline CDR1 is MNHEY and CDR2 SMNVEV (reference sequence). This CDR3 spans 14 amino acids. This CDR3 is CASSVRGHSYEQYF. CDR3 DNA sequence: TGTGCCAGCAGTGTGAGGGGTCACTCCTACGAGCAGTACTTC.

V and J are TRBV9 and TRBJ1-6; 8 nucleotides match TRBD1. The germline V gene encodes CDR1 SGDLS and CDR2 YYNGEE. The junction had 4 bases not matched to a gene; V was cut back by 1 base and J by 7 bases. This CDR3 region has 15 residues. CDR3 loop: CASSVRTGPNSPLHF. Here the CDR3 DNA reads TGTGCCAGCAGCGTACGGACAGGGCCCAATTCACCCCTCCACTTT.